Presented here are 20 T cell receptor beta chains from one specimen sequenced in a study of shared clonotypes between healthy human individuals. The table came from immunoSEQ multiplex PCR; TCRdb's copy has only in-frame clones and leaves some out. The data contain roughly 2.4 million clones, around 95% of them seen just once; the ten biggest clones take up around 0.13%. Sequencing input: naive CD4+ T cells sorted from blood. Subset meaning: CD45RA+ positively selected. The receptors shown here come from a young man in good health.

In nucleotides, the CDR3 is TGCGCCACCACTTCGGGGGACTCTAGCTCTGGGGCCAACGTCCTGACTTTC. Protein sequence: CATTSGDSSSGANVLTF. The V call is TRBV5-1, the J call TRBJ2-6, with D tentatively TRBD2 (6 bases). The CDR3 contains 17 residues. Trimming removed 9 bases from V and 0 bases from J, with 19 bases in between. From germline, CDR1 is SGHRS and CDR2 YFSETQ.

As regards this clone: Additional DNA sequences in this sample encode the identical CDR3. The V gene is TRBV29-1, the J gene TRBJ2-3; D possibly corresponds to TRBD1 (5 bases). V lost 4 bases and J lost 4, with 9 bases in between. Germline lookup yields CDR1 SQVTM and CDR2 ANQGSEA. The CDR3 sequence is 12 residues long. The CDR3 nucleotides are TGCAGCGTTGGCCAGGGCGCAGATACGCAGTATTTT. This translates into CSVGQGADTQYF.

The chain combines TRBV5-1 with TRBJ2-1; TRBD1 matches 9 bases. This CDR3 has 16 residues. Germline CDR1 SGHRS, CDR2 YFSETQ. V was pared by 0 bases and J by 3 bases, with 4 bases of the junction left unmatched. The CDR3 loop is CASSLAEGQGYNEQFF. The CDR3 DNA sequence: TGCGCCAGCAGCTTGGCTGAGGGACAGGGCTACAATGAGCAGTTCTTC.

V is TRBV5-4 and J is TRBJ2-1, with D possibly matching TRBD1 (5 bases). The CDR3 contains 15 residues. Trimming cost V 3 bases and J 6 bases, with 16 bases left between them. From germline, CDR1 is SGHNT and CDR2 YYREEE (reference sequence). This chain's CDR3 is CASSSKGQGPNEQFF. CDR3 sequence (DNA): TGTGCCAGCAGCTCAAAGGGGCAGGGCCCCAATGAGCAGTTCTTC.

The chain couples TRBV2 to TRBJ1-5, with 7 bases fitting TRBD1. The CDR3 length is 16 residues. V lost 3 bases and J lost 1; bases outside the gene matches: 6. CDR1 and CDR2 from the germline V gene are SNHLY and FYNNEI. The CDR3 region is CASSDVGRGSNQPQHF. CDR3 nucleotides: TGTGCCAGCAGTGATGTTGGCAGGGGGAGCAATCAGCCCCAGCATTTT.

The rearrangement links TRBV30 to TRBJ1-4, with D possibly being TRBD1 (6 bases). The V and J ends lost 2 bases and 6 bases respectively, with 10 bases between them. Germline V CDR1 and CDR2: GTSNPN, SVGIG (reference sequence). CDR3 length: 13 residues. Here the CDR3 reads CAWSRQVDEKLFF. CDR3 DNA sequence: TGTGCCTGGAGTCGACAGGTCGATGAAAAACTGTTTTTT.

The gene calls are TRBV11-2 and TRBJ1-1; no reliable D call. V gave up 5 bases and J gave up 0 bases, with 7 bases separating them. This CDR3 comprises 13 residues. Germline CDR1 SGHAT, CDR2 FQNNGV. The CDR3 loop reads CASSPNMNTEAFF. In nucleotides, the CDR3 is TGTGCCAGCAGCCCAAACATGAACACTGAAGCTTTCTTT.

The count of this clone is one. The chain links TRBV6-1 to TRBJ2-5; D call uncertain. The germline CDR1 and CDR2 sequences are MNHNS and SASEGT. V lost 4 bases to trimming and J lost 2 bases, with 8 bases between them. The CDR3 is 13 residues long. The chain's CDR3 is CASSGQQQETQYF. In nucleotides, the CDR3 is TGTGCCAGCAGTGGTCAGCAACAAGAGACCCAGTACTTC.

The gene calls are TRBV5-1 and TRBJ1-6; perhaps TRBD1 as D (6 bases). The germline gives CDR1 SGHRS, CDR2 YFSETQ. Between the trimmed V and J ends, which lost 1 base and 7 bases, there was a span of 9 bases. The CDR3 consists of 14 residues. The CDR3 reads CASSLPGDNSPLHF. In nucleotides, the CDR3 is TGCGCCAGCAGCTTGCCAGGGGACAATTCACCCCTCCACTTT.

The chain employs TRBV7-2 and TRBJ1-3, with D possibly TRBD1 on 5 matching bases. The germline V gene has CDR1 SGHTA and CDR2 FQGNSA. This CDR3 is built from 16 residues. Trimming shortened V by 1 base and J by 4 bases, and 14 bases separated the two germline ends. CDR3 nucleotide sequence: TGTGCCAGCAGCTTAGGGGGGGACTCTTCGGGAAACACCATATATTTT. It specifies CASSLGGDSSGNTIYF.

The chain links TRBV7-2 to TRBJ1-5; weak D call: TRBD1 (5 bases). The germline V gene encodes CDR1 SGHTA and CDR2 FQGNSA. V lost 5 bases and J 7 bases, leaving 15 bases between the germline ends. The CDR3 runs to 14 residues. The CDR3 loop reads CASSTRQTLQPQHF. CDR3 bases: TGTGCCAGCAGCACCCGACAGACACTCCAGCCCCAGCATTTT.

Note on this clone: At one boundary the junction diverges from the germline segment, which might be a read error. This chain joins TRBV7-7 and TRBJ2-2, with a tentative D call TRBD2 (5 bases). This CDR3 spans 13 amino acids. Germline values: CDR1 SSHAT, CDR2 FNYEAQ (reference sequence). The CDR3 here is CASSPGITGELFF. The DNA for the CDR3 is TGTGCTAGCAGCCCCGGGATTACCGGGGAGCTGTTTTTT.

This chain joins TRBV9 and TRBJ2-3; D might be TRBD2 (6 bases). Germline V gene sequence: CDR1 SGDLS, CDR2 YYNGEE. The V and J ends lost 0 bases and 5 bases respectively, with 13 bases between them. This CDR3 is built from 15 residues. The CDR3 sequence is CASSVAPLAKDTQYF. DNA for the CDR3: TGTGCCAGCAGCGTAGCGCCTCTAGCGAAAGATACGCAGTATTTT.

The chain is built from TRBV11-2 and TRBJ2-3; D is unclear. CDR1 is SGHAT, CDR2 FQNNGV, per germline. Trimming shortened V by 2 bases and J by 6 bases, and 9 bases separated the two germline ends. CDR3 length: 13 residues. CDR3 protein: CASSLREGDTQYF. For the CDR3, the DNA is TGTGCCAGCAGCTTAAGGGAAGGGGATACGCAGTATTTT.

The chain recombines TRBV19 with TRBJ2-3; D not certain. This CDR3 has 18 amino acids. Germline lookup yields CDR1 LNHDA and CDR2 SQIVND (reference sequence). V was pared by 1 base and J by 2 bases, with 19 bases between. CDR3 sequence reads: CASSIVLGTLYDTDTQYF. DNA for the CDR3: TGTGCCAGTAGTATAGTATTGGGAACCCTTTACGACACAGATACGCAGTATTTT.

The chain combines TRBV30 with TRBJ1-6, with unresolved D. Per the germline V gene, CDR1 is GTSNPN and CDR2 is SVGIG (reference sequence). CDR3 length: 14 residues. V shed 2 bases and J shed 9 bases, with 14 bases lying between them. The CDR3 protein is CAWSYSQTGSPLHF. The CDR3 DNA reads TGTGCCTGGAGTTATTCCCAAACCGGTTCACCCCTCCACTTT.

The rearrangement links TRBV7-2 to TRBJ2-7; TRBD2 matches 12 bases. The V and J ends lost 5 bases and 3 bases, in that order; junction bases with no gene match: 5. Germline CDR1 reads SGHTA; CDR2 reads FQGNSA. The CDR3 is made up of 15 amino acids. The CDR3 region is CASSLRTSGIYEQYF. In DNA, the CDR3 is TGTGCCAGCAGCCTTCGGACTAGCGGGATCTACGAGCAGTACTTC.

The chain recombines TRBV7-8 with TRBJ2-4; D possibly corresponds to TRBD2 (5 bases). Looked up from germline, CDR1 is SGHVS and CDR2 is FQNEAQ. This CDR3 is 16 amino acids long. With 5 bases removed from V and 2 bases from J, the gap between germline ends came to 16 bases. CDR3 sequence (DNA): TGTGCCAGCAGCCCTGAGCGGCTAGGGTCCAAAAACATTCAGTACTTC. Residues: CASSPERLGSKNIQYF. The entire variable domain, with the rest obtained from reference TRBV7-8 and TRBJ2-4, is as follows: GAGVSQSPRYKVAKRGQDVALRCDPISGHVSLFWYQQALGQGPEFLTYFQNEAQLDKSGLPSDRFFAERPEGSVSTLKIQRTQQEDSAVYLCASSPERLGSKNIQYFGAGTRLSVL.

V and J are TRBV28 and TRBJ2-3; 12 nucleotides match TRBD2. Trimming removed 8 bases from V and 7 bases from J; junction bases left unmatched: 13. The CDR3 runs 16 residues. Germline lookup yields CDR1 MDHEN and CDR2 SYDVKM. The CDR3 reads CASSSRASGGVYTQYF. Written as DNA, the CDR3 is TGTGCCAGCTCGTCACGCGCTAGCGGGGGGGTGTATACGCAGTATTTT.

The chain links TRBV28 to TRBJ1-3, with D perhaps matching TRBD1 (5 bases). The CDR3 has 14 residues. CDR1 MDHEN and CDR2 SYDVKM come from the germline V gene. Trimming took 7 bases from V and 4 from J, leaving 14 bases between them. CDR3 region: CASTILGDGNTIYF. The CDR3 nucleotides are TGTGCCAGCACTATTTTGGGGGACGGAAACACCATATATTTT. Full variable domain (outside the CDR3, taken from reference TRBV28 and TRBJ1-3): DVKVTQSSRYLVKRTGEKVFLECVQDMDHENMFWYRQDPGLGLRLIYFSYDVKMKEKGDIPEGYSVSREKKERFSLILESASTNQTSMYLCASTILGDGNTIYFGEGSWLTVV.